Presented here are 7 T cell receptor beta chains from one specimen sequenced in a study of OX40 agonist ivuxolimab in advanced cancers. Sequencing was performed with immunoSEQ multiplex PCR; in TCRdb, only in-frame clones are kept and a portion is missing. This sample carries tens of thousands of clones, about 88% of them seen once, and the ten largest clones take 0.27%. The input for sequencing was CD4+ or CD8+ T cells sorted from blood, taken in a trial of the OX40 agonist ivuxolimab. The receptors come from an adult with an advanced solid tumor such as melanoma, head and neck, liver or kidney cancer.

This rearrangement joins TRBV28 to TRBJ1-5; 10 bases are a match to TRBD1. Looked up from germline, CDR1 is MDHEN and CDR2 is SYDVKM. The CDR3 loop spans 21 amino acids. Germline trimming cut 2 bases from V and 0 bases from J; bases unmatched to any gene: 16. The CDR3 DNA follows: TGTGCCAGCAGTTTAAGTCGACAGGGGGCGCGTTCTCTTAATAGCAATCAGCCCCAGCATTTT. Translated, it gives CASSLSRQGARSLNSNQPQHF.

This clone was detected once. J is TRBJ2-2 and V is TRBV5-4, with 13 bases fitting TRBD2. This CDR3 comprises 16 residues. Germline-derived CDR1 and CDR2 are SGHNT and YYREEE (reference sequence). The V and J ends lost 3 bases and 8 bases, in that order; junction bases with no gene match: 7. CDR3 region: CASSSGLAGEVGELFF. The CDR3 DNA reads as TGTGCCAGCAGCTCCGGACTAGCGGGAGAGGTGGGGGAGCTGTTTTTT.

This clone has just one count. The chain carries TRBV11-2 and TRBJ2-1, with D perhaps matching TRBD1 or TRBD2 (5 bases each). Trimming took 1 base from V and 10 from J, leaving 14 bases between them. Per germline, CDR1 SGHAT and CDR2 FQNNGV. The CDR3 has 14 residues. The CDR3 loop reads CASSLGSTRGEQFF. The CDR3 bases are TGTGCCAGCAGCTTAGGATCTACCCGGGGCGAGCAGTTCTTC.

This clone was recorded once. The J gene is TRBJ2-5, the V gene TRBV11-2; D not resolved. The CDR3 is 15 amino acids. The V gene lost 5 bases and the J gene lost 1 base, with 14 bases spanning the gap. CDR1 and CDR2 from the germline V gene are SGHAT and FQNNGV. CDR3 in amino acids: CASSNRRTVQETQYF. Written as DNA, the CDR3 is TGTGCCAGCAGCAACCGCCGGACGGTCCAAGAGACCCAGTACTTC.

V is TRBV5-1 and J is TRBJ2-7, with TRBD2 matching over 8 bases. The CDR3 runs to 16 residues. Germline-derived CDR1 and CDR2 are SGHRS and YFSETQ. Trimming at V came to 3 bases and at J to 2 bases, leaving 10 bases not matched to a gene. The CDR3 sequence is CASSSPGGGIAYEQYF. The CDR3 DNA reads TGCGCCAGCAGCTCCCCCGGGGGGGGTATCGCCTACGAGCAGTACTTC.

The CDR3 is CASNPGQMVLPQHF. Written as DNA, the CDR3 is TGTGCCAGCAACCCGGGCCAGATGGTTCTGCCCCAGCATTTT. This chain links TRBV28 with TRBJ1-5; no clear D. The V gene's germline CDR1 is MDHEN and CDR2 SYDVKM. The ends were cut back, 7 bases at V and 9 bases at J, with 19 bases in the middle. The CDR3 contains 14 residues.

This chain connects TRBV7-2 to TRBJ1-5, with D possibly being TRBD1 (5 bases). The V gene lost 1 base and the J gene lost 2 bases, with 12 bases spanning the gap. The germline V gene has CDR1 SGHTA and CDR2 FQGNSA. CDR3 length equals 16 residues. CDR3 sequence (DNA): TGTGCCAGCAGCTTAGTTTCAGGGCTCGGCAATCAGCCCCAGCATTTT. It translates to CASSLVSGLGNQPQHF.